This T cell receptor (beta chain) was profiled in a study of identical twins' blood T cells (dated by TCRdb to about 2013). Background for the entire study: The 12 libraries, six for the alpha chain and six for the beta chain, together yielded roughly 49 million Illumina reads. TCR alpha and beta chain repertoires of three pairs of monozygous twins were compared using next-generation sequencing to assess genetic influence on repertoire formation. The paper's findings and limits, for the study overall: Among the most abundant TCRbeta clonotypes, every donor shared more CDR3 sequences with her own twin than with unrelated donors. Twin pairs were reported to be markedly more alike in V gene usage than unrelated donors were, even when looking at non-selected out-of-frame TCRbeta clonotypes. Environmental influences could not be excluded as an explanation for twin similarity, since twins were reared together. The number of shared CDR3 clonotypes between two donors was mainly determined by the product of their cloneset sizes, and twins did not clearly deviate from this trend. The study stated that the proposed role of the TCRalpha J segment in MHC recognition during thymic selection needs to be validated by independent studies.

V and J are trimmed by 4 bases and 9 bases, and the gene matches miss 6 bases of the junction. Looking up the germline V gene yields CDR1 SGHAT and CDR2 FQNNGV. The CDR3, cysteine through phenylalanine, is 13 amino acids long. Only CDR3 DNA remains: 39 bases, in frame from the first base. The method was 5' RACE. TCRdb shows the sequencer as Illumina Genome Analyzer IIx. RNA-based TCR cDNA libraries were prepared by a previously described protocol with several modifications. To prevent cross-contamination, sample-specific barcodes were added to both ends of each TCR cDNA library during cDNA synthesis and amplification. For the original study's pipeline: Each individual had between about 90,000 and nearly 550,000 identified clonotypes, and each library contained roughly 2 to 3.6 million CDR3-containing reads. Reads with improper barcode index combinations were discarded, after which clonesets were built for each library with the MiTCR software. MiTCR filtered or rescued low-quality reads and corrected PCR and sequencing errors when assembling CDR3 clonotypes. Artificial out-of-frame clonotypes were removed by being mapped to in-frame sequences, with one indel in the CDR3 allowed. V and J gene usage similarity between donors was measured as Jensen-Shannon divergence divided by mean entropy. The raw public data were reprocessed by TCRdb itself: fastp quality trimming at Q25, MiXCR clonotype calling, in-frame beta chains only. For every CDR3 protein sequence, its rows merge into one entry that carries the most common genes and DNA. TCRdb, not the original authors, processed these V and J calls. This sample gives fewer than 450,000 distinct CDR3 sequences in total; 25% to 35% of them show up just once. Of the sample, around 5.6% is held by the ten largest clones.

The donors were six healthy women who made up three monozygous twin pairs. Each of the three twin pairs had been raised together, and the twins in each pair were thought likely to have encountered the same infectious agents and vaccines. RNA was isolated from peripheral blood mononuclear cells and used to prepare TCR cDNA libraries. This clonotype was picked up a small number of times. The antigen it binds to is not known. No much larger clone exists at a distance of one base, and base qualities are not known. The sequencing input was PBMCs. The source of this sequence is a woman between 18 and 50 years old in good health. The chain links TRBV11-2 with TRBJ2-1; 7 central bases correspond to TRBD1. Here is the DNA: TGTGCCAGCAGCTATACAGGGGCGCGTGAGCAGTTCTTC. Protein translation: CASSYTGAREQFF.